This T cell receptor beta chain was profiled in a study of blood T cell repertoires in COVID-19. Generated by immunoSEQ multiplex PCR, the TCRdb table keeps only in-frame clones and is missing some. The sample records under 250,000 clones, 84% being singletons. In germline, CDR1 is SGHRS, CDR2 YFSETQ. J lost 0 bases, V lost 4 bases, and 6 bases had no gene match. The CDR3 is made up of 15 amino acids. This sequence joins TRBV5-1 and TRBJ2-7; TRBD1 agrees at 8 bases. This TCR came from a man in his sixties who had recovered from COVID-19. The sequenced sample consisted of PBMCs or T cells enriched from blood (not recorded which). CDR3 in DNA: TGCGCCAGCAGCGGCCGGACAGGGAGCTCCTACGAGCAGTACTTC. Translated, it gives CASSGRTGSSYEQYF.